This TCR beta chain stems from a study of control samples from healthy donors and cancer patients. Per germline, CDR1 LNHDA and CDR2 SQIVND (reference sequence). The CDR3 sequence is 13 residues long. V was trimmed by 4 bases and J by 3 bases, leaving 9 bases between them. Clones were sequenced by immunoSEQ multiplex PCR, and TCRdb holds only the in-frame ones, with some missing. The table includes around 80,000 clones, approximately 94% detected once. V is TRBV19 and J is TRBJ1-1; D remains unclear. Sequencing was done on a sample of blood. This receptor was obtained from a woman aged 25-40 years in good health. CDR3 bases: TGTGCCAGTAGTAAGCAGGCCTACACTGAAGCTTTCTTT. Residues: CASSKQAYTEAFF.